This TCR beta chain derives from a study of T cell repertoires in cytomegalovirus infection. General observations from the study: The cumulative frequency of public TCR beta families identified carriers of CMV plus the relevant HLA. HLA-C-restricted CMV-specific TCR beta clonotypes prevailed in the ex vivo response.

Germline V CDR1 and CDR2: ENHRY, SYGVKD. This CDR3 has 13 residues. Trimming left V 4 bases short and J 1 base short, with 7 bases between. As regards this clonotype: Its antigen is not identified.

Using its own MiXCR run on the reads, TCRdb lists one record per CDR3 protein. Found here are 680,000 or so distinct CDR3 sequences, about 33% of them singletons; the top ten hold 18%. Sequenced here: cultured PBMCs, sampled from culture after CMV antigen stimulation. The V call is TRBV10-3, the J call TRBJ2-5; D is perhaps TRBD1 (6 bases). The sequence derives from a human donor in good health (CMV status not recorded). Some clones in this sample may be carry-over from other donors' samples. CDR3 nucleotides: TGTGCCATCAGTGGGACAGCCCAAGAGACCCAGTACTTC. Its protein product is CAISGTAQETQYF.